This T cell receptor (beta chain) was recovered during a study of cytomegalovirus exposure and HLA in healthy donors (dated by TCRdb to 2016 to 2017). For context, the study as a whole: In an earlier analysis of about 560 of the donors, 276 Gb of sequence data and 100 million or so unique TCR beta sequences from about 179 million T cells were reported. An early release that covered fewer than 750 HLA-typed donors contained approximately 300 gigabases of sequencing data and 70 million to 100 million unique TCR sequences. Of the 398 genotyped donors, 65% to 90% were placed in the genetic ancestry cluster associated with self-reported Caucasian donors. The aim of the study was to test whether cataloging public T cell receptors could identify signatures of past pathogen exposure. The study profiled the T cell repertoires of hundreds of subjects by immunosequencing and related them to cytomegalovirus serostatus. A separate validation cohort of 90 to 150 different subjects was used in addition to the roughly 640-subject first cohort. High-throughput TCR immunosequencing, statistical association of individual TCRs with disease status, and machine learning were combined to predict cytomegalovirus infection status. A later analysis re-examined previously published TCR beta repertoires from around 670 donors and added high-resolution HLA genotyping to investigate patterns of TCR occurrence. The later analysis used no new phenotypic data to find candidate immune exposures, relying instead on TCR beta sequences and their occurrence across donors. An earlier analysis of about 600 of the donors used high-throughput TCR beta sequencing to judge whether each TCR beta V gene segment behaved as functional or pseudogenic. Donor age, sex, ethnicity and CMV serostatus were collected together with the repertoire data. A later genetic analysis used genome-wide SNP genotypes for about 60% of the 666 donors, treating that subset as a discovery cohort. All discovery cohort repertoires had been generated using a single sequencing platform. Both class I and class II loci were covered by HLA typing, at four-digit resolution. The number of typed donors differed by locus: about 629-640 for A, B, C, DRB1 and DQB1; 522 for DQA1; roughly 600 for DPA1; and some 450 for DPB1. Because of strong linkage in the cohort, 4 to 6 DR-DQ haplotypes were treated as single units for association and clustering. Across some 400 genotyped donors of the cohort, an average of about 250,000 unique TCR beta nucleotide sequences per donor were sequenced, and 15% to 20% of those sequences were non-productive. Points the paper makes about the study in general: It was suggested by the authors that the approach could potentially be generalized to other disease states and immunological phenotypes. A later genetic analysis reported fewer N-insertions in productive TCRs among donors in an Asian-associated ancestry cluster than the roughly 670-donor mean. In a later analysis, the rate of TCR association differed among HLA loci, with DRB1 alleles having the most associated TCRs and HLA-C alleles having the fewest. The classifier was reported to diagnose cytomegalovirus status with high specificity and sensitivity in both the original and validation cohorts. The cohort was sequenced for TCR beta chains only, and without alpha or paired-chain data the features that could be detected were limited. When HLA alleles, especially DR and DQ, strongly co-occurred, attributing TCR associations to individual alleles was difficult. Sequencing depth was assumed to be roughly uniform across donors in the presence/absence analyses, though that assumption may not hold. In a later analysis, HLA-associated TCR beta chains were found to be more clonally expanded and to have lower generation probabilities than equally common non-associated chains. A cluster of highly shared sequence variants was judged likely to represent a technical artifact of the sequencing pipeline. A later analysis reported that several top co-occurrence clusters appeared linked to parvovirus B19, influenza, CMV and Epstein-Barr virus. At a false discovery rate of 0.05, a later analysis linked some 18,000 TCR beta sequences to specific HLA alleles. A total of 150 to 200 TCR beta chains were listed by the study as associated with cytomegalovirus. In an earlier analysis of around 500 of the donors, most TCR beta V segments appeared in productive rearrangements about 87% or about 30% of the time, broadly matching IMGT annotations. Because counts were too low, roughly 17 rarely observed V segments, including chromosome 9 orphons, were left out of the earlier analysis of over 550 of the donors. Three of the identified cytomegalovirus-associated TCR beta chains were confirmed in vitro to be specific for cytomegalovirus antigens. Immune exposure information for the cohort was limited to CMV serostatus. In a later genetic analysis, a missense DCLRE1C variant was associated with V-gene and J-gene trimming of TCR beta chains, and the association was replicated in an independent cohort. Because some donors lacked HLA typing at each locus, the association tests relied only on the typed subset. A further reported finding was that TCR beta sequences accurately predicted the HLA-A and HLA-B alleles for most subjects in the first cohort. Most TCR sequences were seen in very few donors, while some public TCRs were found in many individuals. Most CMV-associated TCR beta chains appeared to be HLA-restricted in a later analysis, and the HLA associations seemed to be driven largely by CMV exposure. Because the 87-base-pair reads could not distinguish some IMGT-functional V segments, including TRBV6-2 and TRBV6-3, those segments were excluded. Correlated functional status among segregating V segments might be attributable to linkage disequilibrium, but an unknown experimental factor could not be ruled out.

Library creation used the immunoSEQ multiplex PCR assay. For the multiplex PCR, a mixture combining 60 forward primers for TCR Vbeta segments and 13 reverse primers for TCR Jbeta segments was used. Amplification of the CDR3 region of rearranged TCR beta genes was performed with a multiplex PCR assay on genomic DNA. Amplified TCR beta libraries were sequenced as 87-base-pair reads on the Illumina HiSeq System. Per the original workflow: A later analysis counted 75 million to 100 million unique TCR beta chains across the 650 to 800 repertoires, and 10 million to 12 million of these chains were shared by at least two donors. To remove PCR and sequencing errors, raw reads were error-corrected and collapsed into unique sequences using a nearest-neighbor algorithm that merged closely related sequences. To assign V, D and J gene segments, CDR3 sequences were aligned to IMGT reference sequences. Each retained sequence needed at least a six-nucleotide match to both a V gene segment and a J gene segment. A rearrangement was called productive if the CDR3 had no stop codons and remained in frame with V and J, and every other rearrangement was called non-productive. CDR3 was defined by IMGT convention, running from the second conserved V-encoded cysteine to the conserved J-encoded phenylalanine. In an earlier analysis of just under 600 of the donors, sequences lacking an unambiguous match to a single V gene segment were excluded. An earlier analysis of a few hundred of the donors classified V segments as functional when productive rearrangements were above 56.7% and as segregating when the standard deviation between donors was above 5%. To diagnose cytomegalovirus status from the catalog of TCR beta chain sequences, a statistical classification framework was built. In a later analysis, TCR nucleotide sequences were compared against IMGT/GENE-DB human TR gene sequences so that V and J genes could be assigned. Using the TCRdist pipeline, a later analysis assigned CDR3 sequences along with most-parsimonious VDJ recombination scenarios. In a later analysis, every TCR beta chain was defined by the combination of its CDR3 amino acid sequence and its V-gene family, and reads without a unique V-gene family were dropped. As a way to deal with suspected cross-contamination and a sequencing artifact, a later analysis dropped over 550 nucleotide sequences that were highly shared and had low generation probability. For each public chain, a later analysis derived a clonal expansion index from normalized ranks of inferred template counts within each repertoire. Generation probabilities in a later analysis came from a VDJ recombination model fitted to out-of-frame rearrangements, and those results were checked against IGoR. Hypergeometric tests were used in a later analysis to score TCR-TCR, TCR-HLA and TCR-CMV co-occurrence, with a repertoire-size bias correction applied to the TCR pairs. False discovery rates were estimated in a later analysis by permuting HLA or CMV assignments 20 times. In a later analysis, co-occurring TCRs were grouped with DBSCAN, and TCRdist sequence similarity was added when clustering was performed within HLA-allele-positive subsets. Repertoires with fewer than 30,000 or more than 120,000 public chains, plus five repertoires with anomalous nucleotide sharing, were excluded from co-occurrence clustering. This immuneACCESS table, as held by TCRdb, lists in-frame sequences with V and J called but not all clones. Of the missing ones, under half trace to an unresolved V gene in checked studies; the others have no known cause. That table furnishes V, J and clone size, whereas the DNA furnished D and trimming. This sample holds 33,000 or so clones; 90% were observed only once. The top ten constitute roughly 2.6% of the sample.

The CDR3 numbers 16 residues from cysteine through phenylalanine. Solely the CDR3 DNA is kept, with 48 bases framed from the first base. CDR1 and CDR2 (SEHNR, FQNEAQ) derive from the germline V gene (reference sequence). Notes on this clone: What antigen it recognizes has not been identified. One end of the junction is discordant with germline, which a read error may explain.

The cohort comprised fewer than 750 healthy bone marrow donors. At the time of sampling, all cohort members were nominally healthy, though unrecorded immune exposures were likely present. The donor tested CMV seronegative and was one of the 352 seronegative cohort members. Each donor provided a peripheral blood sample, and peripheral blood mononuclear cells were used for TCR beta sequencing. Genomic DNA extraction from the blood cell samples was performed with the Qiagen DNeasy Blood Extraction Kit. The specimen was PBMCs. The sequence was obtained from a young woman in good health and CMV-seronegative. The rearranged segments are TRBV7-9 and TRBJ2-7, and 10 junctional nucleotides match TRBD2. DNA sequence: TGTTCCAGCAGCTTCGGTAGTTCTAGCGGGAGCAACGAGCAGTACTTC. Its protein product is CSSSFGSSSGSNEQYF.